The clone carrying this TCR beta chain was seen once. The data are from a study of T cell responses to AZD1222 COVID-19 vaccine. Sequenced by immunoSEQ multiplex PCR; TCRdb stores in-frame clones only, minus some. This table holds approximately 130,000 clones, more than 85% found once. This CDR3 comprises 15 residues. Germline CDR1 SGHRS, CDR2 YFSETQ. Unmatched junction bases numbered 9, after V lost 2 bases and J lost 5 bases. This receptor was identified in an adult in good health. Sequenced here: peripheral blood, sampled on day 0 of AZD1222 vaccination. The chain carries TRBV5-1 and TRBJ2-5; 7 nucleotides line up with TRBD2. This CDR3 is CASSLGTSGVETQYF. CDR3 coding DNA: TGCGCCAGCAGCTTAGGAACAAGCGGGGTTGAGACCCAGTACTTC.